This paragraph reports one T cell receptor beta chain. The ends were cut back, 4 bases at V and 0 bases at J, with 13 bases in the middle. This CDR3 has 14 residues. From germline, CDR1 is SQVTM and CDR2 ANQGSEA. This entry is derived from a study of healthy donors' naive CD4 and CD8 T cells. Each TCR library used roughly 490 ng of total RNA and a linear amplification protocol. From the reads, TCRdb called clonotypes with MiXCR, one entry per CDR3 protein. The repertoire has roughly 200,000 distinct CDR3 sequences, around 70% of them found once; the top ten carry 2.3%. Sequenced sample: naive CD4+ and CD8+ T cells sorted from blood, pooled from several donors. The receptor's source is a pool of human donors in good health; the sample pools cells from several healthy donors. The chain is built from TRBV29-1 and TRBJ2-7; D might be TRBD2 (5 bases). As DNA, the CDR3 is TGCAGCGTTGCGAAGCGGATTAGCTCCTACGAGCAGTACTTC. It specifies CSVAKRISSYEQYF.